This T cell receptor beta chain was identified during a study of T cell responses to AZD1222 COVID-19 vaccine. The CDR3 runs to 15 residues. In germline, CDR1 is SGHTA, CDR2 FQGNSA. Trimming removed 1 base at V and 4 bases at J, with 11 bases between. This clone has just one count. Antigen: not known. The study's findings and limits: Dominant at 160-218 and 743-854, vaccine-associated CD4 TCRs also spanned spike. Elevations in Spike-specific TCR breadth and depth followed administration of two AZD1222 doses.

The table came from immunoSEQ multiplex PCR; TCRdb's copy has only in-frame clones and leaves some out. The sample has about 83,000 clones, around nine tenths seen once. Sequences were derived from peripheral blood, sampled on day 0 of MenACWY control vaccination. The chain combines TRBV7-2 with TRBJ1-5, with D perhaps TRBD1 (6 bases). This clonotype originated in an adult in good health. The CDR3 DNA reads TGTGCCAGCAGCTTAGTAGCAGGGGCAAATCAGCCCCAGCATTTT. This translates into CASSLVAGANQPQHF.